This is a list of T cell receptor beta chains from one sample in a study of Ad26.COV2.S vaccination and SARS-CoV-2 variants. Produced via immunoSEQ multiplex PCR; TCRdb's table is partial and in-frame only. The sample lists 200,000 to 300,000 clones, approximately 87% seen once, with roughly 10% in the top ten. The sample was peripheral blood, taken in a trial of Ad26.COV2.S vaccine versus placebo. All receptors come from a person aged 18-65 years who received the Ad26.COV2.S COVID-19 vaccine or a placebo. CDR3s include the opening cysteine and the closing phenylalanine or tryptophan. The D gene is left open where the match is weak. Some rows mark clone size as missing; the rest say once, few, many or name a class of expanded clone.

d_gene: NA
abundance: once
j_gene: TRBJ1-4
v_gene: TRBV7-8
CDR3nt: TGTGCCAGCAGCCCGGGAGAGGCGGAAAAACTGTTTTTT
CDR3aa: CASSPGEAEKLFF

d_gene: NA
abundance: NA
j_gene: TRBJ1-2
v_gene: TRBV4-2
CDR3nt: TGTGCCAGCAGCCAGGCTCCAGGGGTCGACTATGGCTACACCTTC
CDR3aa: CASSQAPGVDYGYTF

d_gene: NA
abundance: NA
j_gene: TRBJ1-2
v_gene: TRBV6-2/TRBV6-3
CDR3nt: TGTGCCAGCAGTTACTCCCCAGGGGCCCCAGGATCTAACTATGGCTACACCTTC
CDR3aa: CASSYSPGAPGSNYGYTF

d_gene: NA
abundance: NA
j_gene: TRBJ2-1
v_gene: TRBV15
CDR3nt: TGTGCCACCAGTCCCGACAGAGGGTACTACAATGAGCAGTTCTTC
CDR3aa: CATSPDRGYYNEQFF

d_gene: TRBD2
abundance: once
j_gene: TRBJ2-3
v_gene: TRBV4-3
CDR3nt: TGCGCCAGCAGCCCGACTAGCGGGGGTACAGATACGCAGTATTTT
CDR3aa: CASSPTSGGTDTQYF

d_gene: NA
abundance: once
j_gene: TRBJ2-1
v_gene: TRBV7-2
CDR3nt: TGTGCCAGCAGCATCCGGGACTCAAATGCGGGGAATGAGCAGTTCTTC
CDR3aa: CASSIRDSNAGNEQFF

d_gene: NA
abundance: NA
j_gene: TRBJ1-1
v_gene: TRBV2
CDR3nt: TGTGCCAGCAGTGAAGAATGGGCCTCTAACACTGAAGCTTTCTTT
CDR3aa: CASSEEWASNTEAFF

d_gene: TRBD1
abundance: NA
j_gene: TRBJ1-4
v_gene: TRBV19
CDR3nt: TGTGCCAGTACCGAAAGGCCCGGGACAGAGGATGAAAAACTGTTTTTT
CDR3aa: CASTERPGTEDEKLFF

d_gene: TRBD1
abundance: NA
j_gene: TRBJ1-4
v_gene: TRBV5-8
CDR3nt: TGTGCCAGCAGCTCGTGGGCAGGGGGGGCCCCAACTAATGAAAAACTGTTTTTT
CDR3aa: CASSSWAGGAPTNEKLFF

d_gene: NA
abundance: NA
j_gene: TRBJ1-1
v_gene: TRBV3-1/TRBV3-2
CDR3nt: TGTGCCAGCAGCCAAGGTCAGGCACTTTGGGCTGAAGCTTTCTTT
CDR3aa: CASSQGQALWAEAFF

d_gene: NA
abundance: NA
j_gene: TRBJ1-1
v_gene: TRBV4-1
CDR3nt: TGCGCCAGCAGCCAAGACGCTGACGGGGGGTTGGAAGCTTTCTTT
CDR3aa: CASSQDADGGLEAFF

d_gene: NA
abundance: NA
j_gene: TRBJ2-1
v_gene: TRBV6-6
CDR3nt: TGTGCCAGCAGGGAGGGGTTCTACAATGAGCAGTTCTTC
CDR3aa: CASREGFYNEQFF

d_gene: TRBD2
abundance: NA
j_gene: TRBJ2-7
v_gene: TRBV27
CDR3nt: TGTGCCAGCAGTTTATTCCTGGGGGGGGTTTACGAGCAGTACTTC
CDR3aa: CASSLFLGGVYEQYF

d_gene: NA
abundance: NA
j_gene: TRBJ2-3
v_gene: TRBV7-3
CDR3nt: TGTGCCAGCAGCTTAATCGGTACTAGAGATACGCAGTATTTT
CDR3aa: CASSLIGTRDTQYF

d_gene: TRBD2
abundance: NA
j_gene: TRBJ2-1
v_gene: TRBV27
CDR3nt: TGTGCCAGCAGCCTCGGGTCTAGCGGGGAACTCTACAATGAGCAGTTCTTC
CDR3aa: CASSLGSSGELYNEQFF

d_gene: NA
abundance: NA
j_gene: TRBJ1-2
v_gene: TRBV28
CDR3nt: TGTGCCAGCACCATCGGGGCATTAAACTATGGCTACACCTTC
CDR3aa: CASTIGALNYGYTF

d_gene: NA
abundance: NA
j_gene: TRBJ1-1
v_gene: TRBV9
CDR3nt: TGTGCCAGCAGCGTAGCTAGGGAGGGGGGCACTGAAGCTTTCTTT
CDR3aa: CASSVAREGGTEAFF

d_gene: NA
abundance: once
j_gene: TRBJ2-3
v_gene: TRBV9
CDR3nt: TGTGCCAGCAGCGTAGACCAGGGAGCAGATACGCAGTATTTT
CDR3aa: CASSVDQGADTQYF